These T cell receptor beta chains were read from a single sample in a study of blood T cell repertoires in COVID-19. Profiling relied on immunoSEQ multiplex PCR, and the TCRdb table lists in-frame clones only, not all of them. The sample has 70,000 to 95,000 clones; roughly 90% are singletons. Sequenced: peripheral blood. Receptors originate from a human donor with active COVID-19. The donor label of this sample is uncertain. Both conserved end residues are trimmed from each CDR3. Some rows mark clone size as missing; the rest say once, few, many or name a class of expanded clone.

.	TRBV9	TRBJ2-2	ASSVGGGGPGELF
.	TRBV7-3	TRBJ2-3	ASSFLSGGAPDTQY
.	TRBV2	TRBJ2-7	ASSFSGATSYEQY
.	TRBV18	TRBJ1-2	ASSRYTGEYGYT
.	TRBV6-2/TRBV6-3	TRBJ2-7	ASSYSRGLYEQY
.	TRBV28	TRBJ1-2	ASSFGEADGYT
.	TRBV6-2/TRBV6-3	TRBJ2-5	ASSYGLQETQY
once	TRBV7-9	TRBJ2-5	ASSPGTVVLETQY
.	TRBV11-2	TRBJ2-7	ASSLDNLSSYEQY
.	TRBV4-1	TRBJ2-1	ASSQGGRGLSRIEQF
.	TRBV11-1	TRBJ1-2	ASSVTGGNYGYT
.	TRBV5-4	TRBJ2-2	TQQLGQGALDTGELF
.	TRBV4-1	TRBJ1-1	ASSQGGPATEAF
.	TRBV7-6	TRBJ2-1	ASSLVVDGTTYNEQF
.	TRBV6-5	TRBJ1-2	ASSSGVGYT
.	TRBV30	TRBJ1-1	ALGRGTEAF
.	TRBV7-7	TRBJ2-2	ASSLGSRYTGELF
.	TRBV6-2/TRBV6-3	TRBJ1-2	ASSTGRWYGYT
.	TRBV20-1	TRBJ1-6	SASLAQGNSPLH
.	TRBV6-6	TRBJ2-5	ASSYSGDGRGAPQY
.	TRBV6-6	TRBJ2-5	ATRTGAEETQY
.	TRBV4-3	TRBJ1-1	ASSQDRPGRATEAF
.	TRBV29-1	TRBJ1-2	SVEEQVGYGYT
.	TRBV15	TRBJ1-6	ATSRPGESVGTSPLH
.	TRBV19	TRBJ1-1	ASNGALGVNTEAF
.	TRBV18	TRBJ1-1	ASSLPRDGRRDTEAF
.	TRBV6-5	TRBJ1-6	ASSYRQISPLH
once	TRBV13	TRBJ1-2	ASSIDVREHGYT
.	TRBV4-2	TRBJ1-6	ASSRTRDSRNSPLH
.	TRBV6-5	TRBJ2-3	ASTSGGTTDTQY
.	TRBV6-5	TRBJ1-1	ATSRGVNTEAF
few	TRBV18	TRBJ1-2	ASSTLSGTSHYGYT